What follows is one T cell receptor beta chain and its context. The target antigen is unknown. A clone one base away is much larger, so this may be a read error. This entry is derived from a study of T cells in Graves' hyperthyroidism and ophthalmopathy. Notes on the study in general: The model predicted ophthalmopathy a median approximately six months before onset.

This CDR3 region has 14 residues. The germline V gene encodes CDR1 DFQATT and CDR2 SNEGSKA (reference sequence). Amplified TCR beta CDR3 regions derived from RNA transcripts. The TCR CDR3 first-round RT-PCR relied on the HTBI primer set. In TCRdb, the multiplex PCR reads were re-called with MiXCR into one record per CDR3 protein. The repertoire consists of roughly 500,000 distinct CDR3 sequences, with 46% occurring once and the leading ten covering 44%. The rearrangement uses TRBV20-1 and TRBJ2-2; 7 bases fit TRBD1. The receptor comes from an adult woman with Graves' disease, either hyperthyroidism or ophthalmopathy (not recorded which). Sequencing was carried out using peripheral blood or thyroid tissue (not recorded which). The CDR3 is CSAIGGVNTGELVF. The CDR3 nucleotides are TGCAGTGCTATAGGGGGCGTGAACACCGGGGAGCTGGTTTTT.